Each of the 32 T cell receptor beta chains below was sequenced from the same sample in a study of identical twins. MiXCR, run by TCRdb on the 5' RACE reads, gives a single entry per CDR3 protein. The table shows some 1,600,000 distinct CDR3 sequences, with around a third occurring only once. The sample taken for sequencing was cord blood. The receptor set was obtained from a newborn girl in good health.

The chain links TRBV2 to TRBJ2-3; 12 bases are shared with TRBD1. Trimming at V came to 8 bases and at J to 3 bases, leaving 6 bases not matched to a gene. Germline V lookup: CDR1 SNHLY, CDR2 FYNNEI. The CDR3 consists of 15 residues. CDR3 in DNA: TGTGCCAGCGGGGGGACAGGGGGCCCGACAGATACGCAGTATTTT. Encoded protein: CASGGTGGPTDTQYF. Supplemented by reference TRBV2 and TRBJ2-3, the full variable domain reads EPEVTQTPSHQVTQMGQEVILRCVPISNHLYFYWYRQILGQKVEFLVSFYNNEISEKSEIFDDQFSVERPDGSNFTLKIRSTKLEDSAMYFCASGGTGGPTDTQYFGPGTRLTVL.

V is TRBV10-3 and J is TRBJ2-5; 8 bases match TRBD2. CDR1 is ENHRY, CDR2 SYGVKD, per germline. The CDR3 length is 16 residues. Unmatched junction bases numbered 14, after V lost 0 bases and J lost 11 bases. CDR3 amino acids: CAISESREGGIYIQYF. The CDR3 region has the DNA TGTGCCATCAGTGAGTCTCGGGAGGGTGGGATATATATACAGTACTTC.

V and J are TRBV7-2 and TRBJ1-1; a possible D gene is TRBD1 (5 bases). Per germline, CDR1 SGHTA and CDR2 FQGNSA. CDR3 size: 15 residues. V gave up 2 bases and J gave up 1 base, with 11 bases separating them. As DNA, the CDR3 is TGTGCCAGCAGCTTAAGATGGGGCAGGAACACTGAAGCTTTCTTT. This translates into CASSLRWGRNTEAFF.

Written as DNA, the CDR3 is TGCAGTGCTAGAGCCCCAACTAGCGGGAGGAGCTCCTACAATGAGCAGTTCTTC. Translating gives CSARAPTSGRSSYNEQFF. The genes are TRBV20-1 and TRBJ2-1; 12 nucleotides agree with TRBD2. Germline values: CDR1 DFQATT, CDR2 SNEGSKA (reference sequence). CDR3 size: 18 residues. The ends lost 1 base at V and 0 bases at J; junction bases unmatched: 7.

The gene calls are TRBV20-1 and TRBJ2-1; D remains ambiguous. V lost 4 bases, J lost 8 bases, and 15 bases lay in between. Germline V gene data show CDR1 as DFQATT and CDR2 as SNEGSKA (reference sequence). This CDR3 contains 13 residues. The DNA for the CDR3 is TGCAGTGCTACCGGGCTGGTTGGGGATGAGCAGTTCTTC. Encoded protein: CSATGLVGDEQFF.

V gene TRBV28 combines with J gene TRBJ1-2; D gene ambiguous. The CDR3 covers 13 residues. Germline values: CDR1 MDHEN, CDR2 SYDVKM. Trimming removed 6 bases at V and 4 bases at J, with 12 bases between. The CDR3 nucleotides are TGTGCCAGCAGCCCGTACAGTCCCTATGGCTACACCTTC. Translation: CASSPYSPYGYTF.

V is TRBV29-1 and J is TRBJ1-1, with a tentative D call TRBD1 (6 bases). The CDR3 contains 11 residues. CDR1 and CDR2 (germline): SQVTM, ANQGSEA. Between the trimmed V and J ends, which lost 4 bases and 5 bases, there was a span of 8 bases. The CDR3 DNA reads TGCAGCGTTGCGGGACATACTGAAGCTTTCTTT. Protein: CSVAGHTEAFF. The variable domain in full, completed from reference TRBV29-1 and TRBJ1-1, reads SAVISQKPSRDICQRGTSLTIQCQVDSQVTMMFWYRQQPGQSLTLIATANQGSEATYESGFVIDKFPISRPNLTFSTLTVSNMSPEDSSIYLCSVAGHTEAFFGQGTRLTVV.

V gene TRBV18 combines with J gene TRBJ1-2, with TRBD1 matching over 8 bases. V lost 5 bases to trimming and J lost 3 bases; unmatched junction nucleotides: 8. This CDR3 is 15 amino acids long. In germline, CDR1 is KGHSH, CDR2 LQKENI. The DNA for the CDR3 is TGTGCCAGCTCATCGCTTGGACAGGGTCACTATGGCTACACCTTC. This sequence encodes CASSSLGQGHYGYTF.

This sequence joins TRBV15 and TRBJ1-5; 8 bases align to TRBD1. Germline CDR1 LNHNV, CDR2 YYDKDF (reference sequence). This CDR3 is built from 15 residues. V lost 2 bases and J lost 8; bases outside the gene matches: 8. This CDR3 reads CATSRKRDRTEPQHF. CDR3 nucleotide sequence: TGTGCCACCAGCAGAAAACGGGACAGGACAGAGCCCCAGCATTTT.

The rearrangement links TRBV7-2 to TRBJ2-5, with 7 bases that match TRBD2. The CDR3 totals 16 residues. Germline CDR1 reads SGHTA; CDR2 reads FQGNSA. V gave up 8 bases and J gave up 2 bases; unmatched junction bases: 14. The CDR3 loop reads CASRPPQRGLQETQYF. The CDR3 DNA reads as TGTGCCAGCCGACCTCCTCAGCGGGGACTACAAGAGACCCAGTACTTC.

This clonotype has more than one count but fewer than ten. The J gene is TRBJ2-1, the V gene TRBV15; D ambiguous. The CDR3 has 14 amino acids. Germline CDR1 is LNHNV and CDR2 is YYDKDF (reference sequence). The V end was cut by 6 bases, the J end by 5 bases, with 14 bases between. CDR3 DNA: TGTGCCACCAGTGAAGAGACCCTAAACAATGAGCAGTTCTTC. Its protein is CATSEETLNNEQFF.

Concerning this clonotype itself: One end of the junction varies from germline; a read error may be responsible. The genes are TRBV12-3 or TRBV12-4 and TRBJ2-1, with TRBD1 as a possible D gene (6 bases). The CDR3 totals 15 residues. The CDR3 reads CASRAQGSSYSEQFF. For the CDR3, the DNA is TGTGCCAGCAGGGCACAGGGTAGCTCCTACAGTGAGCAGTTCTTC.

This clonotype was recorded a few times. The rearrangement links TRBV21-1 to TRBJ2-4; the table's D call, TRBD2, has no DNA check behind it. TRBV21-1 is recorded as a pseudogene. The CDR3 has 15 amino acids. The CDR3 DNA sequence: TGTGCCAGCAGCAAAGTGGGAGGACCCCAAAACATTCAGTACTTC. The encoded protein is CASSKVGGPQNIQYF.

This clonotype was detected a few times. V is TRBV7-9 and J is TRBJ1-1, with TRBD1 identical over 8 bases. From germline, CDR1 is SEHNR and CDR2 FQNEAQ (reference sequence). V shed 4 bases and J 6 bases; nucleotides not matched to a gene: 19. CDR3 length: 18 amino acids. The CDR3 coding sequence is TGTGCCAGCAGCTCCACCCTTTGGACAGGGACGATTTCCTCTGAAGCTTTCTTT. Encoded protein: CASSSTLWTGTISSEAFF.

This chain uses TRBV25-1 with TRBJ2-7; either TRBD1 or TRBD2 may supply D (5 bases each). The CDR3 consists of 14 residues. V was cut by 4 bases and J by 2 bases, with 12 bases left in between. Per germline, CDR1 MGHDK and CDR2 SYGVNS. The chain's CDR3 is CASSARDGPYEQYF. CDR3 in DNA: TGTGCCAGCAGTGCCCGGGACGGACCCTACGAGCAGTACTTC.

The V and J genes are TRBV4-1 and TRBJ2-1; 10 bases are shared with TRBD2. The last part of the DNA fits TRBJ2-7 better; the J call may be wrong. CDR3 length: 17 residues. Germline CDR1 and CDR2: MGHRA and YSYEKL. The CDR3 DNA reads as TGCGCCAGCAGCCCAACACCTAGCGGGAGTGCCTACAATGAGCAGTACTTC. It specifies CASSPTPSGSAYNEQYF.

The rearrangement joins TRBV18 to TRBJ2-2, with 9 positions matching TRBD2. The germline V gene has CDR1 KGHSH and CDR2 LQKENI. V shed 2 bases and J 4 bases; nucleotides not matched to a gene: 2. There are 15 residues in the CDR3. The CDR3 protein is CASSPSSGGTGELFF. As DNA, the CDR3 is TGTGCCAGCTCACCAAGTAGCGGGGGCACCGGGGAGCTGTTTTTT.

The chain couples TRBV3-1 to TRBJ1-4; D gene uncertain. The CDR3 has 14 residues. Germline-derived CDR1 and CDR2 are LGHDT and YNNKEL (reference sequence). V was clipped by 3 bases and J by 8 bases, with 13 bases between them. The CDR3 region is CASSQVNTREKLFF. DNA for the CDR3: TGTGCCAGCAGCCAGGTTAACACACGGGAAAAACTGTTTTTT.

The chain has TRBV6-1 and TRBJ2-3, with 9 bases identical to TRBD1. From germline, CDR1 is MNHNS and CDR2 SASEGT. V was clipped by 6 bases and J by 2 bases; unmatched bases: 6. The CDR3 covers 15 residues. The CDR3 DNA follows: TGTGCCAGCAGCGTAAACAGGGGGCCCACAGATACGCAGTATTTT. Translated: CASSVNRGPTDTQYF.

There are many counts of this clonotype. A junction boundary mismatches the germline segment, possibly from a read error. The V and J genes are TRBV5-1 and TRBJ1-2, with TRBD1 matching 7 bases. CDR3 length: 12 amino acids. Germline assignment: CDR1 SGHRS and CDR2 YFSETQ. Here the CDR3 reads CASSLTGAGYTF. The CDR3 DNA reads as TGTGCCAGCAGTCTTACAGGGGCCGGCTACACCTTC. The variable domain in full, completed from reference TRBV5-1 and TRBJ1-2, reads KAGVTQTPRYLIKTRGQQVTLSCSPISGHRSVSWYQQTPGQGLQFLFEYFSETQRNKGNFPGRFSGRQFSNSRSEMNVSTLELGDSALYLCASSLTGAGYTFGSGTRLTVV.

This clonotype showed up just a few times. The chain joins TRBV5-1 to TRBJ2-1, with D perhaps matching TRBD1 or TRBD2 (5 bases each). The CDR3 runs 15 residues. Germline V gene sequence: CDR1 SGHRS, CDR2 YFSETQ. Trimming stripped 2 bases from V and 2 bases from J, with 11 bases between. The CDR3 spells CASSLVVGAYNEQFF. Written as DNA, the CDR3 is TGCGCCAGCAGCTTAGTCGTGGGGGCCTACAATGAGCAGTTCTTC.

This clonotype was seen a few times. The chain couples TRBV12-3 or TRBV12-4 to TRBJ2-1; perhaps TRBD2 as D (5 bases). The last part of the DNA fits TRBJ2-7 better; the J call may be wrong. The CDR3 spans 15 residues. CDR3 bases: TGTGCCAGCAGTTTAGTGGGAGCCTCCTACAATGAGCAGTACTTC. Encoded protein: CASSLVGASYNEQYF.

This clonotype has just a few counts. The chain has TRBV12-3 or TRBV12-4 and TRBJ1-1; tentative D call: TRBD1 (5 bases). The CDR3 consists of 15 residues. Between the trimmed V and J ends, which lost 5 bases and 1 base, there was a span of 14 bases. CDR3 coding DNA: TGTGCCAGCAGTCGACTCAAGGGGCGGAACACTGAAGCTTTCTTT. Encoded protein: CASSRLKGRNTEAFF.

Concerning this clonotype itself: A read error may produce the germline difference seen at one junction end. The chain couples TRBV2 to TRBJ2-1; 7 bases are a match to TRBD2. This CDR3 spans 12 amino acids. Germline CDR1 reads SNHLY; CDR2 reads FYNNEI. This CDR3 reads CVSMGGRNEQFF. The DNA for the CDR3 is TGTGTCAGCATGGGGGGGAGGAATGAGCAGTTCTTC.

This rearrangement joins TRBV20-1 to TRBJ2-5; unclear D gene. CDR1 is DFQATT, CDR2 SNEGSKA, per germline (reference sequence). Trimming left V 4 bases short and J 2 bases short, with 8 bases between. This CDR3 is 12 amino acids long. CDR3 DNA sequence: TGCAGTGCTACATCCAGGCAAGAGACCCAGTACTTC. Its translation: CSATSRQETQYF.

In its sample, this clonotype was seen a few times. The chain has TRBV7-9 and TRBJ2-7; 9 nucleotides align to TRBD1. The CDR3 runs 15 residues. Germline V CDR1 and CDR2: SEHNR, FQNEAQ (reference sequence). The V segment lost 5 bases and the J segment 0 bases; nucleotides outside the gene matches: 5. In nucleotides, the CDR3 is TGTGCCAGCAGCCCGGGACAGGGTTTCTCCTACGAGCAGTACTTC. Translated, it gives CASSPGQGFSYEQYF.

The chain joins TRBV7-6 to TRBJ2-3, with TRBD2 identical over 13 bases. The CDR3 runs to 20 residues. In germline, CDR1 is SGHVS, CDR2 FNYEAQ. V was clipped by 4 bases and J by 2 bases; unmatched bases: 15. The CDR3 sequence is CASSYTSGGALSTLTDTQYF. CDR3 nucleotides: TGTGCCAGCAGCTATACTAGCGGGGGGGCCTTGAGTACACTCACAGATACGCAGTATTTT.

This chain joins TRBV20-1 and TRBJ2-7, with a tentative D call TRBD2 (6 bases). The CDR3 sequence is 15 residues long. Germline V lookup: CDR1 DFQATT, CDR2 SNEGSKA (reference sequence). V dropped 6 bases and J dropped 4 bases, with 22 bases sitting between them. The CDR3 DNA follows: TGCAGTGCAGGAGAGATGGGGGGACCCCAATACGAGCAGTACTTC. This translates into CSAGEMGGPQYEQYF.

The chain carries TRBV4-1 and TRBJ2-3; the D gene is possibly TRBD1 (5 bases). The CDR3 has 15 amino acids. Germline V gene lookup returns CDR1 MGHRA and CDR2 YSYEKL. The V and J ends lost 1 base and 2 bases respectively, with 10 bases between them. The chain's CDR3 is CASSQVEQATDTQYF. The CDR3 nucleotides are TGCGCCAGCAGCCAAGTTGAACAGGCCACAGATACGCAGTATTTT.

The gene calls are TRBV9 and TRBJ1-2; D remains ambiguous. Trimming stripped 0 bases from V and 3 bases from J, with 15 bases between. The CDR3 runs 16 residues. Per germline, CDR1 SGDLS and CDR2 YYNGEE. In DNA form, the CDR3 reads TGTGCCAGCAGCGTAGCTACGGAGGGCCCCTACTATGGCTACACCTTC. It codes for CASSVATEGPYYGYTF.

The table lists this clonotype with a few counts. This rearrangement joins TRBV10-3 to TRBJ2-3; 7 positions agree with TRBD2. J lost 2 bases, V lost 2 bases, and 4 bases had no gene match. Germline lookup yields CDR1 ENHRY and CDR2 SYGVKD. The CDR3 extends over 15 amino acids. The CDR3: CAISEPTSPTDTQYF. DNA for the CDR3: TGTGCCATCAGTGAGCCGACTAGCCCCACAGATACGCAGTATTTT.

With respect to this clonotype: Germline is not matched at one junction end, which may reflect a read error. The rearrangement links TRBV3-1 to TRBJ2-3; D ambiguous. The V gene's germline CDR1 is LGHDT and CDR2 YNNKEL (reference sequence). The CDR3 length is 14 residues. As DNA, the CDR3 is TGTGCCAGCAGCCAATATGAAGTGGTAGATATGCAGTATTTT. Its translation: CASSQYEVVDMQYF.